This T cell receptor beta chain was recorded in a study of T cell responses to AZD1222 COVID-19 vaccine. Clones were read by immunoSEQ multiplex PCR, and TCRdb kept only the in-frame ones, dropping some. The sample yields 150,000 to 160,000 clones, roughly 90% seen once. The CDR3 runs to 12 residues. Trimming took 5 bases from V and 8 from J, leaving 13 bases between them. Germline V gives CDR1 SQVTM, CDR2 ANQGSEA. This clone occurred a few times. The input for sequencing was peripheral blood, taken on day 0 of MenACWY control vaccination. The receptor comes from an adult in good health. The V and J genes are TRBV29-1 and TRBJ2-1; D may be TRBD1 (6 bases). CDR3 sequence reads: CSVLQGRDEQFF. The CDR3 DNA follows: TGCAGCGTTTTACAGGGCAGGGATGAGCAGTTCTTC.